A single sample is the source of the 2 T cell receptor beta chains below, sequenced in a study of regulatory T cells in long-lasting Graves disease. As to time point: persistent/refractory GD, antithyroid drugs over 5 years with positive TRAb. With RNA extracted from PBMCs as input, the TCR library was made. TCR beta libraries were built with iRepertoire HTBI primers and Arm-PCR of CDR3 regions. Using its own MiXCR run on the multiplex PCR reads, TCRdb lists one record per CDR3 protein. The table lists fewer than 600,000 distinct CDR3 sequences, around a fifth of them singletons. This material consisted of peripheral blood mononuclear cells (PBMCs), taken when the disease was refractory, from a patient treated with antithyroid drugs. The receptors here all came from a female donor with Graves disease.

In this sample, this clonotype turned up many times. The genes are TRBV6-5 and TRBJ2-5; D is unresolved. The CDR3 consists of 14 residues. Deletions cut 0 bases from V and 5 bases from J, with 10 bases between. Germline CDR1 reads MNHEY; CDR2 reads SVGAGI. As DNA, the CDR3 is TGTGCCAGCAGTTACTCGTCCCGCAGGGAGACCCAGTACTTC. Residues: CASSYSSRRETQYF.

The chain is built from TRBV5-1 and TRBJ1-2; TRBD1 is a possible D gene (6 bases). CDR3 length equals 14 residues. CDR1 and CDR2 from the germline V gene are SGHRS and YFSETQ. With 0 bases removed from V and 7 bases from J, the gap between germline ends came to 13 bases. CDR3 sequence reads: CASSLEGGPSGYTF. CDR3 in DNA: TGCGCCAGCAGCTTGGAGGGGGGGCCCAGTGGCTACACCTTC.